Each of the 30 T cell receptor beta chains below was sequenced from the same sample in a study of blood T cell repertoires in COVID-19. The table came from immunoSEQ multiplex PCR; TCRdb's copy has only in-frame clones and leaves some out. The data show 330,000 or so clones, around 90% seen once. Material for sequencing was peripheral blood. These receptors were obtained from a woman in her sixties with COVID-19, enrolled during active disease.

The chain is built from TRBV5-6 and TRBJ2-1; weak D call: TRBD1 (6 bases). Germline lookup yields CDR1 SGHDT and CDR2 YYEEEE. V was pared by 4 bases and J by 6 bases, with 20 bases between. The CDR3 is 16 amino acids. DNA of the CDR3: TGTGCCAGCAGCCCTGGGACGCGCCTAGGGGGCAATGAGCAGTTCTTC. This codes for CASSPGTRLGGNEQFF.

This clone was counted a single time. The genes are TRBV5-1 and TRBJ1-1; tentative D call: TRBD1 (5 bases). Deletions cut 6 bases from V and 9 bases from J, with 15 bases between. From germline, CDR1 is SGHRS and CDR2 YFSETQ. The CDR3 has 12 residues. The CDR3 reads CASTQGRSQAFF. DNA of the CDR3: TGCGCCAGCACCCAGGGTCGGTCCCAAGCTTTCTTT.

The rearrangement links TRBV5-6 to TRBJ1-5, with 10 nucleotides matching TRBD1. There are 14 residues in the CDR3. Germline loops: CDR1 SGHDT, CDR2 YYEEEE. The junction had 5 bases not matched to a gene; V was cut back by 5 bases and J by 6 bases. In nucleotides, the CDR3 is TGTGCCAGCAGGAAGACAGGGGGCGGTCAGCCCCAGCATTTT. It yields the protein CASRKTGGGQPQHF.

The chain links TRBV20-1 to TRBJ1-5; D unclear. The germline V and J ends were trimmed by 3 bases and 1 base, with 7 bases remaining between them. Germline V gene sequence: CDR1 DFQATT, CDR2 SNEGSKA (reference sequence). The CDR3 has 13 residues. CDR3 sequence (DNA): TGCAGTGCTAGTTGGCAGAGCAATCAGCCCCAGCATTTT. Translation: CSASWQSNQPQHF.

This chain joins TRBV6-5 and TRBJ1-1; possibly TRBD1 for D (6 bases). The CDR3 length is 13 residues. Looked up from germline, CDR1 is MNHEY and CDR2 is SVGAGI. V dropped 6 bases and J dropped 4 bases, with 12 bases sitting between them. CDR3 in DNA: TGTGCCAGCAGACAGGGTAGGGCCACTGAAGCTTTCTTT. Its translation: CASRQGRATEAFF.

V usage is TRBV18 and J usage is TRBJ2-5; 13 nucleotides agree with TRBD2. V gave up 1 base and J gave up 0 bases; unmatched junction bases: 2. Germline CDR1 is KGHSH and CDR2 is LQKENI. CDR3 size: 17 residues. CDR3 sequence: CASSPRGTSGDQETQYF. Here the CDR3 DNA reads TGTGCCAGCTCACCACGGGGGACTAGCGGGGACCAAGAGACCCAGTACTTC.

The CDR3 DNA sequence: TGTGCCAGCAGCGTAGTGGATTTGGGGGGGATTGGCGGGGAGCTGTTTTTT. Translation: CASSVVDLGGIGGELFF. V is TRBV9 and J is TRBJ2-2; TRBD2 agrees at 7 bases. The CDR3 totals 17 residues. The trim removed 0 bases at V and 7 bases at J, leaving 12 bases unmatched. Germline-derived CDR1 and CDR2 are SGDLS and YYNGEE.

This chain links TRBV27 with TRBJ1-4; 8 bases align to TRBD1. The CDR3 runs to 18 residues. Germline V gives CDR1 MNHEY, CDR2 SMNVEV (reference sequence). Trimming at V came to 6 bases and at J to 10 bases, leaving 22 bases not matched to a gene. DNA of the CDR3: TGTGCCAGCAGCCTGTTCAGCCCCCCAGGGGGCCCGGGGGTAAAACTGTTTTTT. Translation: CASSLFSPPGGPGVKLFF.

The chain is built from TRBV12-5 and TRBJ2-3; D may be TRBD2 (5 bases). V dropped 7 bases and J dropped 5 bases, with 16 bases sitting between them. This CDR3 is 14 amino acids long. CDR1 LGHNT and CDR2 FRNRAP come from the germline V gene. In DNA form, the CDR3 reads TGTGCTAGTGATGGACCGGGGAGTGTAGATACGCAGTATTTT. Amino acid sequence: CASDGPGSVDTQYF.

J is TRBJ2-7 and V is TRBV5-4; D is undetermined. The CDR3 contains 14 residues. Germline CDR1 SGHNT, CDR2 YYREEE (reference sequence). With 2 bases removed from V and 0 bases from J, the gap between germline ends came to 9 bases. This CDR3 is CASSFGAGSYEQYF. CDR3 nucleotide sequence: TGTGCCAGCAGCTTCGGTGCCGGCTCCTACGAGCAGTACTTC.

The CDR3 sequence: CASSLGRGGSDEQFF. The CDR3 coding sequence is TGTGCCAGCAGCTTAGGCAGGGGAGGGTCGGATGAGCAGTTCTTC. This chain connects TRBV7-8 to TRBJ2-1, with TRBD2 as a possible D gene (7 bases). Germline values: CDR1 SGHVS, CDR2 FQNEAQ. Trimming shortened V by 1 base and J by 8 bases, and 15 bases separated the two germline ends. This CDR3 has 15 amino acids. The entire variable domain, with the rest obtained from reference TRBV7-8 and TRBJ2-1, is as follows: GAGVSQSPRYKVAKRGQDVALRCDPISGHVSLFWYQQALGQGPEFLTYFQNEAQLDKSGLPSDRFFAERPEGSVSTLKIQRTQQEDSAVYLCASSLGRGGSDEQFFGPGTRLTVL.

V usage is TRBV18 and J usage is TRBJ2-7, with TRBD1 matching 8 bases. This CDR3 is built from 15 residues. Germline loops: CDR1 KGHSH, CDR2 LQKENI. V gave up 6 bases and J gave up 5 bases; unmatched junction bases: 12. CDR3 DNA: TGTGCCAGCTCGGCTCAGGGGGCTACGTCCGACGAGCAGTACTTC. As protein: CASSAQGATSDEQYF.

The V and J genes are TRBV2 and TRBJ2-3; 7 positions match TRBD1. The germline CDR1 and CDR2 sequences are SNHLY and FYNNEI. This CDR3 comprises 15 residues. The J segment lost 2 bases and the V segment lost 4 bases, leaving 6 bases of the junction unmatched. CDR3 in DNA: TGTGCCAGCAGTGGAGAAGGGGGCCACACAGATACGCAGTATTTT. This translates into CASSGEGGHTDTQYF.

This chain's CDR3 is CASSRQGLITEAFF. DNA for the CDR3: TGTGCCAGCAGTAGACAGGGATTGATCACTGAAGCTTTCTTT. The rearrangement uses TRBV14 and TRBJ1-1; 7 bases are shared with TRBD1. CDR1 and CDR2 (germline): SGHDN, FVKESK. The V and J ends lost 6 bases and 4 bases, in that order; junction bases with no gene match: 8. This CDR3 has 14 residues. Supplemented by reference TRBV14 and TRBJ1-1, the full variable domain reads EAGVTQFPSHSVIEKGQTVTLRCDPISGHDNLYWYRRVMGKEIKFLLHFVKESKQDESGMPNNRFLAERTGGTYSTLKVQPAELEDSGVYFCASSRQGLITEAFFGQGTRLTVV.

The chain recombines TRBV28 with TRBJ2-6; no reliable D call. Germline lookup yields CDR1 MDHEN and CDR2 SYDVKM. There are 14 residues in the CDR3. Deletions cut 5 bases from V and 0 bases from J, with 5 bases between. Here the CDR3 DNA reads TGTGCCAGCAGTAAGCGCTCTGGGGCCAACGTCCTGACTTTC. Its translation is CASSKRSGANVLTF.

The V and J genes are TRBV18 and TRBJ1-1; 7 nucleotides agree with TRBD1. Germline CDR1 and CDR2: KGHSH and LQKENI. This CDR3 comprises 15 residues. V shed 3 bases and J 1 base; nucleotides not matched to a gene: 5. This CDR3 reads CASSPRTGKNTEAFF. The DNA of the CDR3 is TGTGCCAGCTCACCTAGGACAGGCAAGAACACTGAAGCTTTCTTT. Variable domain in full (rest from reference TRBV18 and TRBJ1-1): NAGVMQNPRHLVRRRGQEARLRCSPMKGHSHVYWYRQLPEEGLKFMVYLQKENIIDESGMPKERFSAEFPKEGPSILRIQQVVRGDSAAYFCASSPRTGKNTEAFFGQGTRLTVV.

The J gene is TRBJ2-3, the V gene TRBV10-3; D is possibly TRBD2 (7 bases). V was trimmed by 6 bases and J by 0 bases, leaving 10 bases between them. Germline V CDR1 and CDR2: ENHRY, SYGVKD. This CDR3 spans 14 amino acids. The CDR3 region has the DNA TGTGCCATCAGCGGGGGGCCGAGCACAGATACGCAGTATTTT. Translating it yields CAISGGPSTDTQYF.

The chain links TRBV5-1 to TRBJ2-5; 9 nucleotides agree with TRBD2. The CDR3 sequence is 14 residues long. The ends lost 4 bases at V and 3 bases at J; junction bases unmatched: 4. CDR1 is SGHRS and CDR2 is YFSETQ in the germline V gene. CDR3 DNA: TGCGCCAGCAGCACGACTAGCGGAAAAGAGACCCAGTACTTC. It specifies CASSTTSGKETQYF.

V gene TRBV5-4 combines with J gene TRBJ1-2, with D tentatively TRBD1 (5 bases). There are 13 residues in the CDR3. Germline CDR1 is SGHNT and CDR2 is YYREEE (reference sequence). With 4 bases removed from V and 4 bases from J, the gap between germline ends came to 11 bases. The CDR3 DNA sequence: TGTGCCAGCAGCCGCGACAGCCGCTATGGCTACACCTTC. Protein product: CASSRDSRYGYTF.

The V and J genes are TRBV7-2 and TRBJ1-1; D gene uncertain. V was shortened by 3 bases and J by 4 bases, with 12 bases between the two germline ends. Looked up from germline, CDR1 is SGHTA and CDR2 is FQGNSA. This CDR3 comprises 14 residues. In DNA, the CDR3 is TGTGCCAGCAGCTTCGACCTGAGCGGCACTGAAGCTTTCTTT. It is translated as CASSFDLSGTEAFF.

This clone was seen a few times. The rearrangement links TRBV7-6 to TRBJ1-4; the match to TRBD1 covers 9 bases. The CDR3 is made up of 15 amino acids. J lost 8 bases, V lost 6 bases, and 10 bases had no gene match. CDR1 and CDR2 from the germline V gene are SGHVS and FNYEAQ. CDR3 sequence: CASRVTDRGEEKLFF. The CDR3 DNA follows: TGTGCCAGCAGGGTTACGGACAGGGGAGAAGAAAAACTGTTTTTT.

The J gene is TRBJ1-3, the V gene TRBV18; perhaps TRBD1 as D (5 bases). The CDR3 contains 16 residues. CDR1 is KGHSH and CDR2 is LQKENI in the germline V gene. V lost 3 bases and J 0 bases, leaving 12 bases between the germline ends. This CDR3 reads CASSPIPGGSGNTIYF. The CDR3 DNA follows: TGTGCCAGCTCACCGATCCCCGGGGGCTCTGGAAACACCATATATTTT.

The chain has TRBV20-1 and TRBJ2-7; TRBD1 aligns across 7 bases. J gave up 5 bases and V 3 bases, and 1 base lay outside the gene matches. The CDR3 sequence is 11 residues long. CDR1 and CDR2 (germline): DFQATT, SNEGSKA (reference sequence). The CDR3 loop is CSASDRDEQYF. DNA of the CDR3: TGCAGTGCTAGTGACAGGGACGAGCAGTACTTC.

The chain joins TRBV5-8 to TRBJ2-5; 8 bases map to TRBD1. Germline CDR1 reads SGHTS; CDR2 reads YDEGEE. J gave up 4 bases and V 3 bases, and 5 bases lay outside the gene matches. The CDR3 length is 14 residues. CDR3 amino acids: CASSSGGSGETQYF. For the CDR3, the DNA is TGTGCCAGCAGCTCAGGGGGCAGTGGAGAGACCCAGTACTTC. The full variable domain, rest sourced from reference TRBV5-8 and TRBJ2-5, is EAGVTQSPTHLIKTRGQQATLRCSPISGHTSVYWYQQALGLGLQFLLWYDEGEERNRGNFPPRFSGRQFPNYSSELNVNALELEDSALYLCASSSGGSGETQYFGPGTRLLVL.

The gene calls are TRBV7-3 and TRBJ2-5; 10 bases are a match to TRBD2. CDR1 and CDR2 from the germline V gene are SGHTA and FQGTGA. The CDR3 has 17 amino acids. V dropped 2 bases and J dropped 4; count of bases not matched to a gene: 10. The chain's CDR3 is CASSLVLAGAEGETQYF. The CDR3, as DNA: TGTGCCAGCAGCTTAGTGCTAGCGGGGGCTGAAGGAGAGACCCAGTACTTC.

This chain connects TRBV5-1 to TRBJ2-5; 7 bases match TRBD1. Germline V gene data show CDR1 as SGHRS and CDR2 as YFSETQ. The V gene end was trimmed by 4 bases and the J gene end by 2 bases; junction bases not matched to a gene: 5. This CDR3 contains 14 residues. The CDR3 DNA is TGCGCCAGCAGCCGAGGACAGGCGCAAGAGACCCAGTACTTC. Residues: CASSRGQAQETQYF.

This chain connects TRBV5-6 to TRBJ2-7, with TRBD1 matching 10 bases. Germline-derived CDR1 and CDR2 are SGHDT and YYEEEE. The J segment lost 3 bases and the V segment lost 4 bases, leaving 7 bases of the junction unmatched. The CDR3 has 15 amino acids. The CDR3 loop is CASSQKTGGGYEQYF. Written as DNA, the CDR3 is TGTGCCAGCAGCCAGAAGACAGGGGGCGGCTACGAGCAGTACTTC.

The gene calls are TRBV18 and TRBJ1-3; unclear D gene. V was shortened by 1 base and J by 0 bases, with 16 bases between the two germline ends. There are 18 residues in the CDR3. The germline gives CDR1 KGHSH, CDR2 LQKENI. CDR3 protein: CASSPRSVRLSSGNTIYF. For the CDR3, the DNA is TGTGCCAGCTCACCACGATCGGTGCGGCTGAGCTCTGGAAACACCATATATTTT.

J is TRBJ2-7 and V is TRBV18; D unclear. Per germline, CDR1 KGHSH and CDR2 LQKENI. The CDR3 is made up of 12 amino acids. With 4 bases removed from V and 6 bases from J, the gap between germline ends came to 10 bases. CDR3 nucleotide sequence: TGTGCCAGCTCACGCCCCTCGGGCGAGCAGTACTTC. It specifies CASSRPSGEQYF.

About this clone itself: A junction end diverges from the germline sequence, so it may reflect a read error. The rearrangement joins TRBV11-2 to TRBJ1-1; 9 bases fit TRBD1. Per the germline V gene, CDR1 is SGHAT and CDR2 is FQNNGV. The CDR3 loop spans 18 amino acids. CDR3 loop: CASSLEGSQGAPGTEAFF. The CDR3 DNA sequence: TGTGCCAGCAGCCTAGAAGGGTCACAGGGGGCACCGGGGACTGAAGCTTTCTTT. Using reference TRBV11-2 and TRBJ1-1 for the parts outside the CDR3, the full variable domain is EAGVAQSPRYKIIEKRQSVAFWCNPISGHATLYWYQQILGQGPKLLIQFQNNGVVDDSQLPKDRFSAERLKGVDSTLKIQPAKLEDSAVYLCASSLEGSQGAPGTEAFFGQGTRLTVV.